These 5 T cell receptor beta chains were all obtained from the same sample, sequenced in a study of blood T cells in healthy people across ages. For the second PCR, which ran for roughly 6 to 12 cycles, a sample-barcoded 5' primer and a J-beta primer mix were used. MiXCR, applied by TCRdb to the 5' RACE reads, yields one record per CDR3 protein. The sample has 1,500,000 or so distinct CDR3 sequences; around 59% are singletons. The material sequenced was blood. These receptors were obtained from a man aged 18-30 years in good health.

This sequence joins TRBV4-2 and TRBJ1-2; 9 bases match TRBD1. J was trimmed by 9 bases and V by 0 bases; bases with no gene match: 8. The CDR3 totals 15 residues. Germline CDR1 reads LGHNA; CDR2 reads YNFKEQ. The CDR3: CASSQEDRGFGSYTF. CDR3 coding DNA: TGTGCCAGCAGCCAAGAGGACAGGGGCTTTGGGAGCTACACCTTC.

This clonotype was recorded once. V gene TRBV20-1 combines with J gene TRBJ2-7, with TRBD2 identical over 8 bases. CDR3 size: 12 residues. V lost 0 bases and J lost 9; bases outside the gene matches: 4. Germline values: CDR1 DFQATT, CDR2 SNEGSKA (reference sequence). CDR3 DNA: TGCAGTGCTAGAGATCCGGCGGGGGGGCAGTACTTC. Amino acid sequence: CSARDPAGGQYF.

This clonotype was observed a handful of times. This chain uses TRBV25-1 with TRBJ2-4; D is possibly TRBD1 or TRBD2 (5 bases each). The germline V gene encodes CDR1 MGHDK and CDR2 SYGVNS. Deletions cut 7 bases from V and 4 bases from J, with 11 bases between. This CDR3 spans 13 amino acids. CDR3 sequence: CASTGDRKNIQYF. CDR3 sequence (DNA): TGTGCCAGCACCGGGGACCGAAAAAACATTCAGTACTTC.

This clonotype turned up a few times. The chain combines TRBV4-3 with TRBJ2-7; 8 bases line up with TRBD1. J lost 1 base, V lost 0 bases, and 11 bases had no gene match. CDR3 length equals 18 residues. CDR1 and CDR2 from the germline V gene are LGHNA and YSLEER. CDR3 DNA: TGCGCCAGCAGCCAAGACGAGACAGGGGCTGGGGCTTCCTACGAGCAGTACTTC. Translating gives CASSQDETGAGASYEQYF.

V and J are TRBV29-1 and TRBJ2-3, with D unclear. V shed 7 bases and J shed 0 bases, with 17 bases lying between them. Germline loops: CDR1 SQVTM, CDR2 ANQGSEA. The CDR3 contains 15 residues. CDR3 loop: CSAADRVGSTDTQYF. The CDR3 DNA is TGCAGCGCCGCAGATAGGGTCGGAAGCACAGATACGCAGTATTTT.